These 25 T cell receptor beta chains were all obtained from the same sample, sequenced in a study of T cells in Graves' hyperthyroidism and ophthalmopathy. Amplification of TCR beta CDR3 regions used RNA as the template. A first-round RT-PCR of the TCR CDR3 used the HTBI primer set. MiXCR, applied by TCRdb to the multiplex PCR reads, yields one record per CDR3 protein. This sample has 360,000 or so distinct CDR3 sequences; 15% occur once, and the top ten carry under 25%. Specimen: blood. The source is a woman between 55 and 75 years old with Graves' ophthalmopathy.

This clonotype has ten or more counts. This chain's CDR3 is CSARRDTGVETQYF. CDR3 nucleotide sequence: TGCAGTGCTAGGAGGGACACGGGGGTAGAGACCCAGTACTTC. The chain uses TRBV20-1 and TRBJ2-5; D possibly matches TRBD1 or TRBD2 (6 bases each). V was shortened by 3 bases and J by 4 bases, with 15 bases between the two germline ends. Germline values: CDR1 DFQATT, CDR2 SNEGSKA (reference sequence). CDR3 size: 14 residues.

This clonotype occurred many times. CDR3 protein: CASSPEANVLTF. In DNA form, the CDR3 reads TGTGCCAGCTCCCCTGAAGCCAACGTCCTGACTTTC. The J gene is TRBJ2-6, the V gene TRBV18; D call uncertain. The CDR3 covers 12 residues. The V end lost 6 bases, the J end lost 7 bases, and 7 bases lay between the germline ends. Germline assignment: CDR1 KGHSH and CDR2 LQKENI.

This clonotype was detected only a few times. The rearrangement links TRBV20-1 to TRBJ2-1; TRBD2 agrees at 9 bases. The CDR3 totals 15 residues. With 5 bases clipped from V and 4 bases from J, the junction kept 9 bases outside the gene matches. Germline values: CDR1 DFQATT, CDR2 SNEGSKA (reference sequence). CDR3 nucleotide sequence: TGCAGTGCTCACCCTCTAGCGGGAACTTACAATGAGCAGTTCTTC. It is translated as CSAHPLAGTYNEQFF.

This clonotype was observed many times. The chain combines TRBV3-1 with TRBJ2-7; the D is unclear. Trimming pared 0 bases from V and 9 bases from J, leaving 6 bases between. The length of the CDR3 is 11 residues. CDR1 is LGHDT, CDR2 YNNKEL, per germline (reference sequence). The CDR3 DNA sequence: TGTGCCAGCAGCCAAGATGCAGGGCAGTACTTC. Its protein is CASSQDAGQYF.

This clonotype occurred many times. This chain connects TRBV9 to TRBJ2-1, with 7 bases matching TRBD2. CDR1 and CDR2 from the germline V gene are SGDLS and YYNGEE. CDR3 length: 15 amino acids. V gave up 0 bases and J gave up 5 bases; unmatched junction bases: 5. CDR3 residues: CASSVAGGGHNEQFF. For the CDR3, the DNA is TGTGCCAGCAGCGTAGCCGGGGGAGGGCACAATGAGCAGTTCTTC.

This clonotype was recorded many times. The chain carries TRBV6-5 and TRBJ1-2; perhaps TRBD1 as D (6 bases). This CDR3 has 15 amino acids. The V end lost 2 bases, the J end lost 8 bases, and 18 bases lay between the germline ends. Looked up from germline, CDR1 is MNHEY and CDR2 is SVGAGI. In nucleotides, the CDR3 is TGTGCCAGCAGTTACACAGGGAGGAGGTCGGGGGGCTACACCTTC. It codes for CASSYTGRRSGGYTF.

This clonotype was counted many times. The CDR3 DNA reads TGTGCCAGCAGCTTCATGGCGGGAGTCCACGAGCAGTACTTC. It encodes CASSFMAGVHEQYF. The chain couples TRBV13 to TRBJ2-7, with TRBD2 identical over 7 bases. Losses at the gene ends were 3 bases for V and 5 bases for J; bases not matched to a gene: 7. CDR1 is PRHDT and CDR2 is FYEKMQ in the germline V gene (reference sequence). The CDR3 has 14 amino acids.

This clonotype turned up a few times. The rearrangement links TRBV7-9 to TRBJ2-1; D remains unclear. The germline V gene has CDR1 SEHNR and CDR2 FQNEAQ (reference sequence). The CDR3 covers 12 residues. Trimming cost V 11 bases and J 1 base, with 9 bases left between them. CDR3: CAAYGSYNEQFF. For the CDR3, the DNA is TGTGCCGCGTATGGGTCCTACAATGAGCAGTTCTTC.

The CDR3 protein is CASSITAFGDTQYF. The CDR3 DNA reads as TGTGCCAGTAGTATAACCGCCTTCGGAGATACGCAGTATTTT. This chain uses TRBV19 with TRBJ2-3; D gene unclear. The germline V gene encodes CDR1 LNHDA and CDR2 SQIVND (reference sequence). Between the trimmed V and J ends, which lost 2 bases and 5 bases, there was a span of 11 bases. CDR3 length equals 14 residues.

This clonotype was picked up many times. The chain combines TRBV12-3 or TRBV12-4 with TRBJ2-1; tentative D call: TRBD1 (6 bases). V was trimmed by 5 bases and J by 1 base, leaving 12 bases between them. CDR3 size: 15 residues. The CDR3: CASSRDGTSYNEQFF. CDR3 DNA: TGTGCCAGCAGTCGAGACGGGACATCCTACAATGAGCAGTTCTTC.

This clonotype was counted ten times or more. The chain couples TRBV11-2 to TRBJ2-1; TRBD2 agrees at 13 bases. J was trimmed by 7 bases and V by 3 bases; bases with no gene match: 21. Germline CDR1 SGHAT, CDR2 FQNNGV. CDR3 length: 21 amino acids. The CDR3 reads CASSFLRVRGAGTSGTNEQFF. CDR3 DNA sequence: TGTGCCAGCAGCTTCCTCAGGGTCAGGGGCGCTGGGACTAGCGGGACAAATGAGCAGTTCTTC.

This clonotype has ten or more counts. The chain links TRBV3-1 to TRBJ1-2; tentatively, D is TRBD1 (5 bases). Trimming cost V 1 base and J 7 bases, with 7 bases left between them. The CDR3 is 12 residues long. CDR1 and CDR2 from the germline V gene are LGHDT and YNNKEL (reference sequence). CDR3 DNA: TGTGCCAGCAGCCAAGTAGGGGCTGGCTACACCTTC. Protein sequence: CASSQVGAGYTF.

Only one count was recorded for this clonotype. The junction does not match germline at one end; this may be a read error. The V gene is TRBV6-2 or TRBV6-3, the J gene TRBJ1-4; TRBD1 is a possible D gene (6 bases). CDR1 and CDR2 from the germline V gene are MNHEY and SVGEGT. This CDR3 spans 14 amino acids. The CDR3 DNA sequence: TGCGCCAGCAGTTACGACAGGTCTAAAGAAAAACTGTTTTTT. Its protein is CASSYDRSKEKLFF.

This sequence joins TRBV29-1 and TRBJ1-2; 8 bases map to TRBD1. Germline CDR1 and CDR2: SQVTM and ANQGSEA. Trimming took 7 bases from V and 7 from J; bases not matched to a gene: 8. The CDR3 spans 12 residues. CDR3 DNA sequence: TGCAGCGCGGTGACAGGGGCGCCTGGCTACACCTTC. Residues: CSAVTGAPGYTF. Complete variable domain (other parts from reference TRBV29-1 and TRBJ1-2): SAVISQKPSRDICQRGTSLTIQCQVDSQVTMMFWYRQQPGQSLTLIATANQGSEATYESGFVIDKFPISRPNLTFSTLTVSNMSPEDSSIYLCSAVTGAPGYTFGSGTRLTVV.

The sample holds a few counts of this clonotype. The chain carries TRBV5-4 and TRBJ2-5; D unclear. V lost 0 bases, J lost 5 bases, and 14 bases lay in between. The germline CDR1 and CDR2 sequences are SGHNT and YYREEE (reference sequence). The CDR3 extends over 15 amino acids. The CDR3 bases are TGTGCCAGCAGCTTGGTCCGGTCTGGGCAGGAGACCCAGTACTTC. Its translation is CASSLVRSGQETQYF.

This clonotype was counted at least ten times. The CDR3 protein is CAWTAGGASTDTQYF. CDR3 sequence (DNA): TGTGCCTGGACCGCGGGGGGAGCTAGCACAGATACGCAGTATTTT. The rearrangement joins TRBV30 to TRBJ2-3, with 8 bases lining up with TRBD2. The CDR3 runs 15 residues. The germline CDR1 and CDR2 sequences are GTSNPN and SVGIG (reference sequence). Losses at the gene ends were 4 bases for V and 0 bases for J; bases not matched to a gene: 6.

The table lists this clonotype with many counts. This chain joins TRBV18 and TRBJ1-1; 8 nucleotides line up with TRBD1. V lost 8 bases to trimming and J lost 1 base; unmatched junction nucleotides: 6. The CDR3 contains 14 residues. The germline V gene has CDR1 KGHSH and CDR2 LQKENI. The CDR3 DNA reads as TGTGCCAGCAGTCCAGGACAGGGGAACACTGAAGCTTTCTTT. Its protein is CASSPGQGNTEAFF.

This clonotype was seen repeatedly, ten times or more. This chain links TRBV27 with TRBJ1-1, with unresolved D. CDR1 is MNHEY and CDR2 is SMNVEV in the germline V gene (reference sequence). There are 14 residues in the CDR3. Trimming took 6 bases from V and 1 from J, leaving 12 bases between them. The CDR3 DNA reads as TGTGCCAGCAGGCTTGTGACGGCGAACACTGAAGCTTTCTTT. This sequence encodes CASRLVTANTEAFF.

The chain combines TRBV10-3 with TRBJ2-3; possibly TRBD1 or TRBD2 for D (5 bases each). CDR1 and CDR2 (germline): ENHRY, SYGVKD. Trimming left V 7 bases short and J 2 bases short, with 13 bases between. The CDR3 is 14 amino acids. The CDR3 DNA follows: TGTGCCATCACCCTGGGACGGAACACAGATACGCAGTATTTT. Its protein product is CAITLGRNTDTQYF.

The chain joins TRBV19 to TRBJ2-2; D is unresolved. CDR1 is LNHDA and CDR2 is SQIVND in the germline V gene (reference sequence). With 3 bases removed from V and 4 bases from J, the gap between germline ends came to 18 bases. CDR3 length equals 17 residues. CDR3 sequence (DNA): TGTGCCAGTAGTATGGGAAAGGGTACCAAAGGCACCGGGGAGCTGTTTTTT. It specifies CASSMGKGTKGTGELFF. The variable domain in full, completed from reference TRBV19 and TRBJ2-2, reads DGGITQSPKYLFRKEGQNVTLSCEQNLNHDAMYWYRQDPGQGLRLIYYSQIVNDFQKGDIAEGYSVSREKKESFPLTVTSAQKNPTAFYLCASSMGKGTKGTGELFFGEGSRLTVL.

This clonotype came up once. This chain joins TRBV19 and TRBJ1-5; TRBD1 matches 7 bases. J was trimmed by 7 bases and V by 4 bases; bases with no gene match: 13. The CDR3 runs 16 residues. Germline lookup yields CDR1 LNHDA and CDR2 SQIVND (reference sequence). The CDR3 sequence: CASSTSVGQGVQPQHF. The CDR3 DNA follows: TGTGCCAGTAGTACGAGTGTGGGCCAGGGGGTGCAGCCCCAGCATTTT. Drawing the rest from reference TRBV19 and TRBJ1-5, the complete variable domain is DGGITQSPKYLFRKEGQNVTLSCEQNLNHDAMYWYRQDPGQGLRLIYYSQIVNDFQKGDIAEGYSVSREKKESFPLTVTSAQKNPTAFYLCASSTSVGQGVQPQHFGDGTRLSIL.

This clonotype was picked up a small number of times. The chain has TRBV20-1 and TRBJ2-7, with TRBD1 as a possible D gene (5 bases). Trimming removed 5 bases from V and 0 bases from J, with 11 bases in between. The V gene's germline CDR1 is DFQATT and CDR2 SNEGSKA (reference sequence). There are 13 residues in the CDR3. The CDR3 coding sequence is TGCAGTGCTGTTGGGGCCAGCTCCTACGAGCAGTACTTC. Its translation is CSAVGASSYEQYF.

This clonotype was observed at least ten times. V and J are TRBV20-1 and TRBJ2-1; D may be TRBD2 (5 bases). Germline assignment: CDR1 DFQATT and CDR2 SNEGSKA (reference sequence). Deletions cut 1 base from V and 0 bases from J, with 10 bases between. This CDR3 contains 15 residues. CDR3 nucleotide sequence: TGCAGTGCTAGAGTGGACTGGGGCTCCTACAATGAGCAGTTCTTC. Its protein product is CSARVDWGSYNEQFF.

In its sample, this clonotype was seen a few times. The chain joins TRBV13 to TRBJ2-1; D call uncertain. Per germline, CDR1 PRHDT and CDR2 FYEKMQ (reference sequence). V shed 5 bases and J shed 9 bases, with 11 bases lying between them. This CDR3 comprises 12 residues. The CDR3 DNA sequence: TGTGCCAGCAGCCCAGAGGTGGGTGAGCAGTTCTTC. This codes for CASSPEVGEQFF.

The chain employs TRBV10-3 and TRBJ2-5; 7 positions match TRBD2. V shed 8 bases, J shed 7 bases, and the junction held 10 bases outside the gene matches. This CDR3 comprises 13 residues. Germline V gene sequence: CDR1 ENHRY, CDR2 SYGVKD. The CDR3 sequence: CAIGERDPRTQYF. In DNA, the CDR3 is TGTGCCATCGGGGAGCGGGACCCCAGGACCCAGTACTTC.